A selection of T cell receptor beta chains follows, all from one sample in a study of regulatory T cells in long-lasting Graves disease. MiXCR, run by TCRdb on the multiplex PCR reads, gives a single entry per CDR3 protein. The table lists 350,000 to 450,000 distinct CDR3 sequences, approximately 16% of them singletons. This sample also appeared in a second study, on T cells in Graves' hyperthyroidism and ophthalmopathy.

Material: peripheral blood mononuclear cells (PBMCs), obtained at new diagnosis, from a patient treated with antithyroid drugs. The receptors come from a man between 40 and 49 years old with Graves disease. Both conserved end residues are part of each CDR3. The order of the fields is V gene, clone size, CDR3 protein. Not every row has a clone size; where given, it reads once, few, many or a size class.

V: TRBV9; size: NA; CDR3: CASSPGGSNQPQHF
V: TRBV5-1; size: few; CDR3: CASSWIPGPNTGELFF
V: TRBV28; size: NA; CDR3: CASRTPGGLSRYNEQFF
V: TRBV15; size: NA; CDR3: CATSRRSGHEQYF
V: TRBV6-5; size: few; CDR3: CASSYLLNTEAFF
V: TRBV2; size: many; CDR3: CASRRVREETQYF
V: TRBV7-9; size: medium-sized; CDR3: CASSLSEGTEAFF
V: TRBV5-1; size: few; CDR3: CASSTAGQGNTGELFF
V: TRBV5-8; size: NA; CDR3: CASSFGGTSTDTQYF
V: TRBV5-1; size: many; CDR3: CASSSFFRLGTDTQYF
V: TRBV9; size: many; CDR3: CASSADSGVYEQYF
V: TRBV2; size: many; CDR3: CATALQLYEQYF
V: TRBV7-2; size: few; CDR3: CASSQPTGGSEKLFF
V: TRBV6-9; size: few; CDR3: CASSYSEGYTGELFF
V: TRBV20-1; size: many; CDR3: CSARAGTSAITGELFF
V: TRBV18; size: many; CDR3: CASSPRADELVAFF
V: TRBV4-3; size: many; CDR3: CASSQDRLRSYEQYF
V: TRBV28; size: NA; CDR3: CASSRSRGSYSNQPQHF
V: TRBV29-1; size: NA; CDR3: CSVGDRDINYEQYF
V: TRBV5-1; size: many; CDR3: CASSSGEETQYF
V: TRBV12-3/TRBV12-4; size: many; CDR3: CASSAGLGGNYGYTF
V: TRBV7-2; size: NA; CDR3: CASSYEGIDTQYF
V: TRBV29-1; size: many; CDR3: CSVQRGAEAFF
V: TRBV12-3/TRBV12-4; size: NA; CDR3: CASSRDPGNTQYF
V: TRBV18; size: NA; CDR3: CASSPSRGEQFF
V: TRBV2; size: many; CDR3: CASKDRASTQYF
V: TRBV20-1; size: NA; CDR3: CSARGGLGYGGEQYF